The next 4 T cell receptor beta chains were all read from a single sample in a study of T-cell reconstitution after alpha-beta-depleted transplantation in children. Molecular barcoding with unique molecular identifiers was used for the TCRbeta library. TCRdb called the PCR reads again in MiXCR, with one record for every CDR3 protein. The table has some 500,000 distinct CDR3 sequences, around 19% seen once. Sample: PBMCs from the stem cell graft donor, taken from the stem cell graft. The receptors shown here come from a human donor who donated a stem cell graft to a child with acute lymphoblastic leukemia.

This clonotype was counted a few times. The chain carries TRBV5-6 and TRBJ1-2; 12 nucleotides agree with TRBD1. This CDR3 has 15 amino acids. Germline lookup yields CDR1 SGHDT and CDR2 YYEEEE. V lost 4 bases to trimming and J lost 8 bases; unmatched junction nucleotides: 9. CDR3 residues: CASSKAGTGGFGYTF. The CDR3 nucleotides are TGTGCCAGCAGCAAAGCCGGGACAGGGGGCTTCGGCTACACCTTC.

In its sample, this clonotype was seen a few times. V usage is TRBV2 and J usage is TRBJ1-3; TRBD1 matches 7 bases. The CDR3 spans 17 residues. The germline V gene encodes CDR1 SNHLY and CDR2 FYNNEI. V shed 4 bases and J 2 bases; nucleotides not matched to a gene: 11. In DNA form, the CDR3 reads TGTGCCAGCAGTGGCAACAGGGGAACCGTCGCTGGAAACACCATATATTTT. It specifies CASSGNRGTVAGNTIYF.

The chain links TRBV29-1 to TRBJ2-6, with D maybe TRBD2 (6 bases). There are 16 residues in the CDR3. Germline loops: CDR1 SQVTM, CDR2 ANQGSEA. The ends were cut back, 1 base at V and 0 bases at J, with 10 bases in the middle. Here the CDR3 DNA reads TGCAGCGTTGAAGGGAGGGCCATCTCTGGGGCCAACGTCCTGACTTTC. Translated, it gives CSVEGRAISGANVLTF.

This clonotype was seen more than once but under ten times. The J gene is TRBJ2-7, the V gene TRBV27, with D uncertain. Germline CDR1 is MNHEY and CDR2 is SMNVEV (reference sequence). This CDR3 has 13 amino acids. Trimming pared 6 bases from V and 5 bases from J, leaving 14 bases between. The CDR3 spells CASSRIRYDEQYF. In DNA, the CDR3 is TGTGCCAGCAGCCGGATAAGATACGACGAGCAGTACTTC.